This T cell receptor beta chain was recovered during a study of blood T cell repertoires in COVID-19. At the level of the study: Collection of acute and convalescent COVID-19 samples took place in the United States, Italy and Spain.

This clone was recorded only once. The length of the CDR3 is 13 residues. Profiling relied on immunoSEQ multiplex PCR, and the TCRdb table lists in-frame clones only, not all of them. The profile shows more than 150,000 clones, around four fifths of them singletons. Sequencing was carried out using peripheral blood. This receptor was taken from a woman in her thirties or forties with acute or convalescent COVID-19. This sequence joins TRBV12-2 and TRBJ1-3. TRBV12-2 is annotated as a pseudogene. CDR3 coding DNA: TGTGCAAGTCGCTTAGACATCCGAGGCACCATATATTTT. This encodes CASRLDIRGTIYF.